This is a list of T cell receptor beta chains from one sample in a study of blood T cell repertoires in COVID-19. Repertoires were generated with immunoSEQ multiplex PCR, while TCRdb's copy carries only in-frame clones and drops some. The profile covers some 180,000 clones, with approximately 85% appearing a single time and approximately 6.2% taken by the ten largest. The sample comprised PBMCs or T cells enriched from blood (not recorded which). The receptors shown here come from a man aged 40-49 years who had recovered from COVID-19. Each CDR3 is given with its conserved first and last residue. The D gene is left open where the match is weak. Clone size is given for some rows only: seen once, a few or many times, or a class if the clone is expanded.

V gene,J gene,D gene,clone size,CDR3 DNA,CDR3 protein
TRBV3-1/TRBV3-2,TRBJ1-1,TRBD1,-,TGTGCCAGCAGCCCAGACAGGGGTTCTGAAGCTTTCTTT,CASSPDRGSEAFF
TRBV25-1,TRBJ1-2,-,-,TGTGCCAGCAGTGATGACGGGAGGACGACAGGCTACACCTTC,CASSDDGRTTGYTF
TRBV18,TRBJ2-7,-,-,TGTGCCAGCTCACCACTGGAGGGTCCCGTCCACGAGCAGTACTTC,CASSPLEGPVHEQYF
TRBV6-5,TRBJ1-2,-,-,TGTGCCAGCAGTTTAGATCTCTACTATGGCTACACCTTC,CASSLDLYYGYTF
TRBV5-1,TRBJ2-7,TRBD1,-,TGCGCCAGCAGCTCGACAGGGGGGATCTACGAGCAGTACTTC,CASSSTGGIYEQYF
TRBV29-1,TRBJ1-2,-,-,TGCAGCGTCAGGGACTACACCTTC,CSVRDYTF
TRBV19,TRBJ2-1,TRBD2,-,TGTGCCAGTAGTCCTACTAGCGGTTATAGCTCCTACAATGAGCAGTTCTTC,CASSPTSGYSSYNEQFF
TRBV15,TRBJ1-4,-,-,TGTGCCACCAGCAGAGGACAGGTTGGGGTAAAACTGTTTTTT,CATSRGQVGVKLFF
TRBV5-4,TRBJ2-2,-,few,TGTGCCAGCAGCTTGGCCATAACATTAACCGGGGAGCTGTTTTTT,CASSLAITLTGELFF
TRBV27,TRBJ2-1,-,-,TGTGCCAGCAGTTTATACGGGGGAGGAGGGAATGAGCAGTTCTTC,CASSLYGGGGNEQFF
TRBV2,TRBJ1-2,-,-,TGTGCCAGCAACCCGGCGGTTGGCTATGGCTACACCTTC,CASNPAVGYGYTF
TRBV6-6,TRBJ2-3,-,-,TGTGCCAGCAGTTACACAGGGTGGACAGATACGCAGTATTTT,CASSYTGWTDTQYF
TRBV6-5,TRBJ2-7,TRBD2,few,TGTGCCAGCAGAGTACTAGCGGAGGCCTACGAGCAGTACTTC,CASRVLAEAYEQYF
TRBV28,TRBJ2-5,TRBD2,-,TGTGCCAGCACCGCACTAGCGGGGGGGGCAGAGACCCAGTACTTC,CASTALAGGAETQYF
TRBV30,TRBJ1-4,-,-,TGTGCCTGGAGTCTGGGCGGAGGGGATGAAAAACTGTTTTTT,CAWSLGGGDEKLFF
TRBV21-1,TRBJ1-1,-,-,TGTGCCAGCAGTCTACCCCGGGCGGGGAAAACTGAAGCTTTCTTT,CASSLPRAGKTEAFF
TRBV7-9,TRBJ1-2,-,-,TGTGCCAGCAGCTTAGTGGGAGGGGGAAGGAACTATGGCTACACCTTC,CASSLVGGGRNYGYTF
TRBV18,TRBJ1-1,-,-,TGTGCCAGCATGGACAAACCGAACACTGAAGCTTTCTTT,CASMDKPNTEAFF
TRBV9,TRBJ1-6,-,-,TGTGCCAGCAGCGTAGGAACAGGCCCTGATTCACCCCTCCACTTT,CASSVGTGPDSPLHF